The T cell receptor (beta chain) under discussion was sequenced for a study of T cell responses to AZD1222 COVID-19 vaccine. The method was immunoSEQ multiplex PCR; TCRdb's version includes in-frame clones alone and lacks a portion of them. The sample lists some 120,000 clones; 80% to 90% were seen once. Of note for this clone: The antigen is not known.

CDR3 length equals 13 residues. Germline V lookup: CDR1 GTSNPN, CDR2 SVGIG (reference sequence). Trimming took 0 bases from V and 5 from J, leaving 9 bases between them. General study results and limits: At study baseline, merely six AZD1222 recipients were seropositive. CD4 TCRs linked to vaccination spanned spike, dominating at 160-218 and 743-854. There were repertoire samples only from the period after the peak T cell response. Recipients of two AZD1222 doses showed rising Spike-specific TCR breadth and depth.

This clonotype was obtained from an adult in good health. Sequences were derived from peripheral blood, sampled on day 0 of AZD1222 vaccination. The V call is TRBV30, the J call TRBJ2-3; the D is unclear. CDR3 protein: CAWSVRARDTQYF. As DNA, the CDR3 is TGTGCCTGGAGTGTACGAGCGAGAGATACGCAGTATTTT.